This TCR beta chain is from a study of blood T cell repertoires in COVID-19. At the level of the study: Sites across the United States, Italy and Spain contributed samples from acute and convalescent COVID-19.

There are a few counts of this clone. V dropped 4 bases and J dropped 4; count of bases not matched to a gene: 9. The CDR3 has 15 residues. Germline CDR1 reads LGHNA; CDR2 reads YNFKEQ. Source study methods: From reference gene primer amplification, estimates of nucleated cell counts were derived. Measured with immunoSEQ multiplex PCR; TCRdb has only the in-frame clones, and not every one. The V and J calls and clone size were taken over from that table, and D and trimming were inferred from the DNA. This sample has 95,000 to 150,000 clones, with 60% to 85% found just once. V usage is TRBV4-2 and J usage is TRBJ2-5; TRBD2 matches 7 bases. This sequence originates from a human donor with acute or convalescent COVID-19. The donor label of this sample is uncertain. Sequencing was performed on peripheral blood. Written as DNA, the CDR3 is TGTGCCAGCAGCCTTCGACCCCGGGGGGTAGAGACCCAGTACTTC. Translating it yields CASSLRPRGVETQYF.